This record covers a single TCR beta chain. The data are from a study of blood T cell repertoires in COVID-19. The wider study: COVID-19 samples from acute and convalescent phases originated in the United States, Italy and Spain.

In the original workflow: Reference gene primer amplification gave nucleated cell count estimates. The protocol was immunoSEQ multiplex PCR, while the TCRdb copy is restricted to in-frame clones and leaves out a portion. V and J calls and clone size are as listed in that table; D and trimming were resolved from the DNA. The repertoire holds some 290,000 clones, with about nine tenths as singletons. Sequenced sample: PBMCs or T cells enriched from blood (not recorded which). This clonotype was obtained from a woman aged 30 to 39 who had recovered from COVID-19.

CDR3 region: CASSPRTGGNIQYF. CDR3 in DNA: TGTGCCAGCAGTCCGCGGACAGGGGGCAACATTCAGTACTTC. The chain recombines TRBV6-5 with TRBJ2-4; the match to TRBD1 covers 11 bases. From germline, CDR1 is MNHEY and CDR2 SVGAGI. CDR3 length equals 14 residues. V was clipped by 5 bases and J by 7 bases; unmatched bases: 4.